Sequencing of this T cell receptor (beta chain) was carried out in a study of blood T cell repertoires in COVID-19. The CDR3 spans 17 residues. V was shortened by 4 bases and J by 7 bases, with 23 bases between the two germline ends. Measured with immunoSEQ multiplex PCR; TCRdb has only the in-frame clones, and not every one. Of 180,000 or so clones in the sample, nearly 90% were seen once. Cohorts were determined from participant-reported clinical history. The chain has TRBV23-1 and TRBJ1-3, with D unclear. TRBV23-1 counts as an open reading frame of uncertain function. The sequencing sample was made of PBMCs or T cells enriched from blood (not recorded which). This clonotype was sampled from a woman in her thirties or forties with acute COVID-19. CDR3 in amino acids: CASSLLKYPETGNTIYF. As DNA, the CDR3 is TGCGCCAGCAGTCTCCTCAAATATCCCGAAACGGGGAACACCATATATTTT.